What follows describes a single T cell receptor beta chain. TCRdb's copy holds only in-frame clones and misses some; the assay was immunoSEQ multiplex PCR. The repertoire holds more than 400,000 clones, with about 96% as singletons. These data are taken from a study of shared clonotypes between healthy human individuals. Adult Caucasians living in Nashville, Tennessee made up all of the donors. CDR1 and CDR2 from the germline V gene are SGHAT and FQNNGV. V gave up 8 bases and J gave up 2 bases, with 12 bases separating them. This CDR3 spans 14 amino acids. The source is a woman between 25 and 40 years old in good health. Sequenced: naive CD4+ T cells sorted from blood. As for subset: CD45RA+ positively selected. The chain joins TRBV11-2 to TRBJ2-2; D may be TRBD1 or TRBD2 (5 bases each). DNA for the CDR3: TGTGCCAGCTCTAGCCAGGGCAACACCGGGGAGCTGTTTTTT. Residues: CASSSQGNTGELFF.